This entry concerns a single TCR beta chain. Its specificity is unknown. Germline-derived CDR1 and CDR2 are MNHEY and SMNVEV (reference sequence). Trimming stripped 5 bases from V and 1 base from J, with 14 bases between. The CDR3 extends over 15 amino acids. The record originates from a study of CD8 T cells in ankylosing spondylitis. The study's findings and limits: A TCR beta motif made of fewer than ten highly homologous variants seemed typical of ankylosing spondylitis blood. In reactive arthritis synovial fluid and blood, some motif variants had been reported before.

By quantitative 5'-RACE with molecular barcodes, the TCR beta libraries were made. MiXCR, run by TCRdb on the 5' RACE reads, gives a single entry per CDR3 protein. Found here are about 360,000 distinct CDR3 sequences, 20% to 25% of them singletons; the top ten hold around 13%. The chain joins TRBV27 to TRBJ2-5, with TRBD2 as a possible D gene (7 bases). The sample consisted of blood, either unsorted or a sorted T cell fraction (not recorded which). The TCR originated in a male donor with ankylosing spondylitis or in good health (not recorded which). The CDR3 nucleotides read TGTGCCAGCAGTCCCGCGGGGGCCTTCCAAGAGACCCAGTACTTC. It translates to CASSPAGAFQETQYF.